The rows below give T cell receptor beta chains drawn from one sample of a study of blood T cell repertoires in COVID-19. Here immunoSEQ multiplex PCR was the method, and the copy in TCRdb shows in-frame clones only, minus some. The table has roughly 160,000 clones, 80% to 85% seen once. Sequencing was done on a sample of peripheral blood. The receptors were sampled from a man in his 70s with active or convalescent COVID-19. CDR3s include the opening cysteine and the closing phenylalanine or tryptophan. Fields, in order: clone size, CDR3 length, J gene, V gene, D gene, CDR3 DNA, CDR3 protein. D genes are given only for firm matches. Rows give clone size only sometimes, using once, few, many, or a class for an expanded clone.

size: .; length: 14; J: TRBJ2-3; V: TRBV7-8; D: TRBD2; DNA: TGTGCCAGCAGCTTCGGGGGAGGGCACGATACGCAGTATTTT; CDR3: CASSFGGGHDTQYF
size: .; length: 13; J: TRBJ2-5; V: TRBV19; D: .; DNA: TGTGCCAGTAGTGACAGCCGCCAAGAGACCCAGTACTTC; CDR3: CASSDSRQETQYF
size: .; length: 14; J: TRBJ2-7; V: TRBV5-1; D: .; DNA: TGCGCCAGCAGCTTGGCCAGGGCCTCCTACGAGCAGTACTTC; CDR3: CASSLARASYEQYF
size: .; length: 15; J: TRBJ1-3; V: TRBV3-1/TRBV3-2; D: .; DNA: TGTGCCAGCAGCCAAGCTCGCAGCTCTGGAAACACCATATATTTT; CDR3: CASSQARSSGNTIYF
size: .; length: 15; J: TRBJ1-2; V: TRBV7-9; D: .; DNA: TGTGCCAGCAGCTTAGACCGGGGGGCAGACTATGGCTACACCTTC; CDR3: CASSLDRGADYGYTF
size: .; length: 15; J: TRBJ2-7; V: TRBV24-1; D: .; DNA: TGTGCCACCAGTGACCAAGCCGGGAGCTCCTACGAGCAGTACTTC; CDR3: CATSDQAGSSYEQYF
size: .; length: 15; J: TRBJ2-1; V: TRBV13; D: .; DNA: TGTGCCAGCAGCTTACCCTCGGGGGTGTACAATGAGCAGTTCTTC; CDR3: CASSLPSGVYNEQFF
size: .; length: 11; J: TRBJ1-1; V: TRBV20-1; D: .; DNA: TGCAGTGCTAGTAAATTCAATGAAGCTTTCTTT; CDR3: CSASKFNEAFF
size: .; length: 15; J: TRBJ2-7; V: TRBV27; D: .; DNA: TGTGCCAGCAGGCCGGAGGGTCTGGTTCGAGGCGAGCAGTACTTC; CDR3: CASRPEGLVRGEQYF
size: .; length: 16; J: TRBJ2-1; V: TRBV7-3; D: TRBD1; DNA: TGTGCCAGCAGCCTCCAGGGGGCTTTAGCCTACAATGAGCAGTTCTTC; CDR3: CASSLQGALAYNEQFF
size: .; length: 13; J: TRBJ1-5; V: TRBV7-9; D: .; DNA: TGTGCCAGCAGCTTAACGGTGAATCAGCCCCAGCATTTT; CDR3: CASSLTVNQPQHF
size: .; length: 15; J: TRBJ2-1; V: TRBV12-5; D: TRBD1; DNA: TGTGCTAGTGGCCTCTCGGGACAGGGGTTCGATGAGCAGTTCTTC; CDR3: CASGLSGQGFDEQFF
size: .; length: 15; J: TRBJ1-5; V: TRBV18; D: TRBD1; DNA: TGTGCCAGCTCACCACAGGGGGCGCGGGATCAGCCCCAGCATTTT; CDR3: CASSPQGARDQPQHF
size: .; length: 16; J: TRBJ2-4; V: TRBV30; D: TRBD2; DNA: TGTGCCTGGAGTGTAAGCTGGGGGGGGATGGAAAACATTCAGTACTTC; CDR3: CAWSVSWGGMENIQYF
size: .; length: 14; J: TRBJ1-5; V: TRBV6-5; D: TRBD1; DNA: TGTGCCAGCACCGTGGACAGGGCAGATCAGCCCCAGCATTTT; CDR3: CASTVDRADQPQHF
size: .; length: 15; J: TRBJ2-2; V: TRBV5-1; D: .; DNA: TGCGCCAGCAGCGAGACCAAAATTCGGGGCGGGGAGCTGTTTTTT; CDR3: CASSETKIRGGELFF
size: .; length: 15; J: TRBJ1-2; V: TRBV15; D: TRBD1; DNA: TGTGCCACCAGCAGAGGGGGGACAGGGGCGGCTGGCTACACCTTC; CDR3: CATSRGGTGAAGYTF
size: many; length: 16; J: TRBJ1-2; V: TRBV3-1/TRBV3-2; D: .; DNA: TGTGCCAGCAGCCCGACTTGGCGGGGACCCAACTATGGCTACACCTTC; CDR3: CASSPTWRGPNYGYTF
size: .; length: 13; J: TRBJ2-7; V: TRBV5-1; D: .; DNA: TGCGCCAGCAGGGGGGGATCTATCTACGAGCAGTACTTC; CDR3: CASRGGSIYEQYF
size: .; length: 19; J: TRBJ1-1; V: TRBV7-2; D: TRBD1; DNA: TGTGCCAGCAGCTTGGATGTTACCGGGACAGGGGAAAGAAGCACTGAAGCTTTCTTT; CDR3: CASSLDVTGTGERSTEAFF
size: .; length: 15; J: TRBJ2-7; V: TRBV7-8; D: .; DNA: TGTGCCAGCAGCTTCGTCCGGGGGGCGAAGGGCGAGCAGTACTTC; CDR3: CASSFVRGAKGEQYF
size: .; length: 14; J: TRBJ1-5; V: TRBV7-2; D: TRBD1; DNA: TGTGCCAGCAGCTCGACAGGGGCGAATCAGCCCCAGCATTTT; CDR3: CASSSTGANQPQHF